These T cell receptor beta chains were read from a single sample in a study of blood T cells in healthy people across ages. TCRdb processed the 5' RACE reads anew with MiXCR; each CDR3 protein has one entry. The sample contains fewer than 1 million distinct CDR3 sequences, 40% to 50% of which appear only once. Input material: blood. The receptors were gathered from a man in his 60s in good health. Both conserved end residues are part of each CDR3. The D gene is left open where the match is weak. Only part of the rows carry a size: once, few, many, or a class if the clone is expanded.

V	D	size	J	DNA	CDR3
TRBV30	.	.	TRBJ2-3	TGTGCCTTGAATACGCAGTATTTT	CALNTQYF
TRBV9	.	few	TRBJ2-5	TGTGCCAGCAGCCCTCCGGCGGCTCAAGAGACCCAGTACTTC	CASSPPAAQETQYF
TRBV29-1	.	.	TRBJ1-4	TGCAGCGTTGCCGGAGGGGAAAAACTGTTTTTT	CSVAGGEKLFF
TRBV7-8	.	many	TRBJ1-6	TGTGCCAGCAGCGATAGAGGTTGGGGGACCGCTAGCAGTAATTCACCCCTCCACTTT	CASSDRGWGTASSNSPLHF
TRBV6-5	.	.	TRBJ2-7	TGTGCCGGCCAGGCATCCTCCTACGAGCAGTACTTC	CAGQASSYEQYF
TRBV4-3	.	.	TRBJ2-1	TGCGCCAGCAGCCAAGAGGACAGAACCTACAATGAGCAGTTCTTC	CASSQEDRTYNEQFF
TRBV24-1	TRBD2	.	TRBJ2-5	TGTGCCACCAGTGAAACTAGCGGGGGGGCAGAGACCCAGTACTTC	CATSETSGGAETQYF
TRBV4-3	.	.	TRBJ1-2	TGCGCCAGCAGCCAAGGGGCGAAGGGAAACTATGGCTACACCTTC	CASSQGAKGNYGYTF
TRBV5-1	TRBD2	.	TRBJ2-1	TGCGCCAGCAGCTTGGAGCTAGCGGGGGGGTCCAATGAGCAGTTCTTC	CASSLELAGGSNEQFF
TRBV7-9	.	.	TRBJ2-7	TGTGCCAGCAGCGGGACACCCCTTCGGGAGCAGTACTTC	CASSGTPLREQYF
TRBV5-4	.	.	TRBJ1-1	TGTGCCAGCAGCTTGGAGGGGGACGAAGCTTTCTTT	CASSLEGDEAFF
TRBV11-3	.	.	TRBJ2-3	TGTGCCAGCAGCCCCATGGGGGTTTCAGATACGCAGTATTTT	CASSPMGVSDTQYF
TRBV5-1	.	.	TRBJ2-7	TGCGCCAGCAGCTTGGTGGGGTTATACGGAGGGGGACAGACTCCCTACGAGCAGTACTTC	CASSLVGLYGGGQTPYEQYF
TRBV20-1	.	many	TRBJ2-5	TGCAGTGCTAGACCGGAGTGGGGAGAGACCCAGTACTTC	CSARPEWGETQYF
TRBV7-7	TRBD1	.	TRBJ2-1	TGTGCCAGCAGCAGGACAGGGGGCGCGGGTGAGCAGTTCTTC	CASSRTGGAGEQFF
TRBV2	.	.	TRBJ2-1	TGTGCCAGCAGAAGCGCTGGTGAGCAGTTCTTC	CASRSAGEQFF
TRBV12-3/TRBV12-4	.	.	TRBJ2-1	TGTGCCAGCAGTTTTTCCACCGGATCATACAATGAGCAGTTCTTC	CASSFSTGSYNEQFF
TRBV7-2	.	.	TRBJ2-3	TGTGCCAGCAGACCCGGGACGTGGCCAGATACGCAGTATTTT	CASRPGTWPDTQYF
TRBV6-2/TRBV6-3	.	.	TRBJ2-1	TGTGCCAGCAGTCCTATCGGGGGGCTTTCCTACAATGAGCAGTTCTTC	CASSPIGGLSYNEQFF
TRBV7-2	.	.	TRBJ2-5	TGTGCCAGCAGCTTAGTCGCTAGAGTGGGGCAGACCCAGTACTTC	CASSLVARVGQTQYF
TRBV27	.	few	TRBJ1-2	TGTGCCAGCATGGGGACAACAACTAGGAGCTACACCTTC	CASMGTTTRSYTF
TRBV5-1	.	.	TRBJ1-1	TGCGCCAGCAGCTTCGCGGGGCCGGATGAGGGTGAAGCTTTCTTT	CASSFAGPDEGEAFF
TRBV7-2	.	.	TRBJ2-7	TGTGCCAGCAGCTTCGGACGGGACTACGAGCAGTACTTC	CASSFGRDYEQYF
TRBV5-1	.	few	TRBJ2-7	TGCGCCAGCAGCCATCCTGGGTGGGAGGACGAGCAGTACTTC	CASSHPGWEDEQYF
TRBV19	TRBD1	.	TRBJ1-6	TGTGCCAGCTCAGTAGGGGGGACAGGGGGATCACCCCTCCACTTT	CASSVGGTGGSPLHF
TRBV3-1	TRBD1	few	TRBJ2-7	TGTGCCAGCAGCCAAGCAGACAGGGGATCCTACGAGCAGTACTTC	CASSQADRGSYEQYF
TRBV12-3/TRBV12-4	TRBD1	few	TRBJ2-5	TGTGCCAGCAGGGGACAGGTGGGGGGAGAGACCCAGTACTTC	CASRGQVGGETQYF
TRBV9	.	.	TRBJ2-1	TGTGCCAGCGGCAGGGGGGGATTAACAGGGGATAGTCGTGAGCAGTTCTTC	CASGRGGLTGDSREQFF
TRBV7-2	TRBD2	.	TRBJ2-3	TGTGCCAGCAGCCCCGCTTTCGGGGGGGGCACAGATACGCAGTATTTT	CASSPAFGGGTDTQYF
TRBV12-3/TRBV12-4	.	.	TRBJ1-2	TGTGCCAGCAGTTTGGGGGGGTCGGGCTATGGCTACACCTTC	CASSLGGSGYGYTF
TRBV11-1	.	.	TRBJ2-1	TGTGCCAGCAGCTTAGGAGCGATCGGCATGGGGGTGTCGAGCTCCTACAATGAGCAGTTCTTC	CASSLGAIGMGVSSSYNEQFF
TRBV29-1	TRBD1	many	TRBJ2-5	TGCAGCGGCCTAGTTCGACAGGGTCGAGAGACCCAGTACTTC	CSGLVRQGRETQYF
TRBV7-2	TRBD1	.	TRBJ1-1	TGTGCCAGCGGAATAGGGGGCGTTAAGACTGAAGCTTTCTTT	CASGIGGVKTEAFF
TRBV29-1	TRBD1	.	TRBJ2-7	TGCAGCGCCTTTACCGGACAGGGACATAGACCTAACGAGCAGTACTTC	CSAFTGQGHRPNEQYF
TRBV20-1	TRBD2	few	TRBJ2-3	TGCAGTGCTACCCTTCGCGGGGGGGCATTAGATACGCAGTATTTT	CSATLRGGALDTQYF
TRBV9	TRBD2	few	TRBJ2-5	TGTGCCAGCAGCCGGGCGGGGGACGTCCAAGAGACCCAGTACTTC	CASSRAGDVQETQYF
TRBV10-3	.	few	TRBJ1-1	TGTGCCATCAGTGAAGGTCTTAACACTGAAGCTTTCTTT	CAISEGLNTEAFF
TRBV20-1	.	.	TRBJ1-2	TGCAGTGCTACCGATAGCTATGGCTACACCTTC	CSATDSYGYTF
TRBV4-1	.	.	TRBJ2-4	TGCGCCAGCAGCCAAGAGAGTATGGCCAAAGTCATTCAGTACTTC	CASSQESMAKVIQYF
TRBV6-2/TRBV6-3	.	.	TRBJ1-5	TGTGCCAGCAGTTACGAACACAGTCAGCCCCAGCATTTT	CASSYEHSQPQHF
TRBV18	.	.	TRBJ1-2	TGTGCCAGCTCACCCCCAACAGGGTTCGGCTACACCTTC	CASSPPTGFGYTF
TRBV3-1	TRBD1	.	TRBJ1-5	TGTGCCAGCAGCCATGGGACAGGTTATCAGCCCCAGCATTTT	CASSHGTGYQPQHF
TRBV5-1	.	.	TRBJ2-3	TGCGCCAGCAGCTTGCGCGGGGGCCAATCGAACACAGATACGCAGTATTTT	CASSLRGGQSNTDTQYF
TRBV6-2/TRBV6-3	.	.	TRBJ2-7	TGTGCCAGCAGCCGCGTGGGGAGTAGCGACGAGCAGTACTTC	CASSRVGSSDEQYF
TRBV5-8	TRBD2	once	TRBJ2-3	TGTGCCAGCAGCTTGGCCCGAGCGGGGGGGCTTCCAGATACGCAGTATTTT	CASSLARAGGLPDTQYF
TRBV30	.	.	TRBJ1-1	TGTGCCTGGAAGGTGGGCCTGGGCACTGAAGCTTTCTTT	CAWKVGLGTEAFF
TRBV20-1	.	.	TRBJ1-5	TGCAGTGCTAGAGATCGGCAGGGGATCAATCAGCCCCAGCATTTT	CSARDRQGINQPQHF
TRBV20-1	.	.	TRBJ2-1	TGCAGTGCTCCTGGGCCCGGTAGGCGCCGGGACAATGAGCAGTTCTTC	CSAPGPGRRRDNEQFF
TRBV18	.	.	TRBJ2-2	TGTGCCAGCTCACCCTTGGCGGTCTGGACGGGGAACACCGGGGAGCTGTTTTTT	CASSPLAVWTGNTGELFF
TRBV12-3/TRBV12-4	TRBD1	.	TRBJ1-6	TGTGCCAGCAGGAAACAGGGGATGGATAATTCACCCCCCCACTTT	CASRKQGMDNSPPHF
TRBV2	.	.	TRBJ2-7	TGTGCCGGCAGGCACCCGGACGGATACGAGCAGTACTTC	CAGRHPDGYEQYF
TRBV29-1	.	.	TRBJ2-5	TGCAGCGTTGTCAGGAGGGGCGATCTCTTGACGAAGGAGACCCAGTACTTC	CSVVRRGDLLTKETQYF
TRBV5-1	TRBD2	.	TRBJ2-4	TGCGCCAGCAGCTGGGGGGGAGGAAACATTCAGTACTTC	CASSWGGGNIQYF